These 27 T cell receptor beta chains were sequenced from one sample in a study of blood T cell repertoires in COVID-19. TCRdb's table, derived via immunoSEQ multiplex PCR, lists solely in-frame clones and lacks some. Among 200,000 to 250,000 clones listed, 84% were seen once. Sequenced: PBMCs or T cells enriched from blood (not recorded which). These receptors originate from a man in his sixties who had recovered from COVID-19.

The chain combines TRBV10-1 with TRBJ2-2; D might be TRBD1 (6 bases). This CDR3 is 14 amino acids long. Trimming cost V 5 bases and J 3 bases, with 10 bases left between them. Germline V gene data show CDR1 as WNHNN and CDR2 as SYGVQD (reference sequence). The CDR3 nucleotides read TGCGCCAGCAGTCAGGGGATCGACACCGGGGAGCTGTTTTTT. Translation: CASSQGIDTGELFF.

This clone was seen only a few times. The CDR3 loop reads CASNTGGALYGELFF. The CDR3 DNA is TGTGCCAGTAATACAGGGGGGGCTTTGTACGGGGAGCTGTTTTTT. V gene TRBV19 combines with J gene TRBJ2-2; tentative D call: TRBD1 (8 bases). With 7 bases removed from V and 7 bases from J, the gap between germline ends came to 19 bases. Germline V lookup: CDR1 LNHDA, CDR2 SQIVND (reference sequence). The length of the CDR3 is 15 residues.

The chain couples TRBV29-1 to TRBJ1-1; 9 bases line up with TRBD1. CDR1 SQVTM and CDR2 ANQGSEA come from the germline V gene. Trimming removed 7 bases from V and 3 bases from J; junction bases left unmatched: 6. This CDR3 has 13 amino acids. CDR3 nucleotide sequence: TGCAGCGCCCGGGGACAGGGTGACACTGAAGCTTTCTTT. Residues: CSARGQGDTEAFF.

DNA of the CDR3: TGTGCCAGCAGCCCGGTGTCTAGCGGGGGGTCAGATACGCAGTATTTT. Its translation is CASSPVSSGGSDTQYF. J is TRBJ2-3 and V is TRBV6-6; 11 positions match TRBD2. CDR3 length equals 16 residues. The junction had 9 bases not matched to a gene; V was cut back by 6 bases and J by 4 bases. Germline CDR1 MNHNY, CDR2 SVGAGI (reference sequence).

The V gene is TRBV7-8, the J gene TRBJ2-5, with unresolved D. Germline V lookup: CDR1 SGHVS, CDR2 FQNEAQ. V dropped 10 bases and J dropped 5 bases, with 14 bases sitting between them. CDR3 length: 12 residues. In nucleotides, the CDR3 is TGTGCCACCTCTCGACATTCGGAGACCCAGTACTTC. Amino acids: CATSRHSETQYF.

This chain links TRBV5-1 with TRBJ1-2; a weak D match, TRBD1 (6 bases). The germline gives CDR1 SGHRS, CDR2 YFSETQ. The V and J ends lost 3 bases and 4 bases respectively, with 22 bases between them. The CDR3 has 17 amino acids. CDR3 amino acids: CASSSVRTDHYSYGYTF. CDR3 nucleotides: TGCGCCAGCAGCTCGGTCCGGACAGATCACTATAGCTATGGCTACACCTTC. Filled out from reference TRBV5-1 and TRBJ1-2, the complete variable domain reads KAGVTQTPRYLIKTRGQQVTLSCSPISGHRSVSWYQQTPGQGLQFLFEYFSETQRNKGNFPGRFSGRQFSNSRSEMNVSTLELGDSALYLCASSSVRTDHYSYGYTFGSGTRLTVV.

The chain couples TRBV25-1 to TRBJ1-2; unclear D gene. Germline CDR1 is MGHDK and CDR2 is SYGVNS. The CDR3 is 13 amino acids. V lost 8 bases and J 8 bases, leaving 18 bases between the germline ends. As DNA, the CDR3 is TGTGCCAGCTGGGGAGGCAGGTTGGAAGGCTACACCTTC. It is translated as CASWGGRLEGYTF.

The chain carries TRBV7-2 and TRBJ1-1; 8 bases fit TRBD1. The ends lost 4 bases at V and 7 bases at J; junction bases unmatched: 5. The CDR3 is 13 residues long. CDR1 is SGHTA, CDR2 FQGNSA, per germline. CDR3 protein: CASSSGQGGEAFF. The CDR3 DNA is TGTGCCAGCAGCTCAGGACAGGGCGGTGAAGCTTTCTTT.

The chain joins TRBV3-1 (or the pseudogene TRBV3-2) to TRBJ1-3; tentatively, D is TRBD1 (6 bases). Trimming removed 5 bases from V and 1 base from J, with 9 bases in between. Germline V lookup: CDR1 LGHDT, CDR2 YNNKEL (reference sequence). This CDR3 has 14 residues. CDR3 sequence: CASSFTGSGNTIYF. CDR3 bases: TGTGCCAGCAGCTTCACAGGGTCTGGAAACACCATATATTTT.

V usage is TRBV18 and J usage is TRBJ2-2; TRBD1 matches 8 bases. This CDR3 comprises 16 residues. V shed 2 bases, J shed 4 bases, and the junction held 6 bases outside the gene matches. Germline CDR1 is KGHSH and CDR2 is LQKENI. CDR3 DNA: TGTGCCAGCTCACCAGGACAGGGCGGGACCACCGGGGAGCTGTTTTTT. Translated: CASSPGQGGTTGELFF.

This clone was counted once. The rearrangement links TRBV29-1 to TRBJ1-1; unclear D gene. Germline loops: CDR1 SQVTM, CDR2 ANQGSEA. Trimming stripped 4 bases from V and 2 bases from J, with 11 bases between. The CDR3 runs 13 residues. As DNA, the CDR3 is TGCAGCGTTGGGGCCCATCCCAACACTGAAGCTTTCTTT. Its protein product is CSVGAHPNTEAFF.

The chain uses TRBV5-1 and TRBJ1-1; maybe TRBD1 (5 bases). The length of the CDR3 is 14 residues. Germline V gives CDR1 SGHRS, CDR2 YFSETQ. Trimming removed 8 bases at V and 0 bases at J, with 14 bases between. CDR3: CASSKQVMNTEAFF. The CDR3 DNA reads as TGCGCCAGTAGTAAACAGGTCATGAACACTGAAGCTTTCTTT. The variable domain in full, with the rest retrieved from reference TRBV5-1 and TRBJ1-1, is KAGVTQTPRYLIKTRGQQVTLSCSPISGHRSVSWYQQTPGQGLQFLFEYFSETQRNKGNFPGRFSGRQFSNSRSEMNVSTLELGDSALYLCASSKQVMNTEAFFGQGTRLTVV.

This chain uses TRBV6-6 with TRBJ1-5, with no clear D. Germline CDR1 reads MNHNY; CDR2 reads SVGAGI (reference sequence). V shed 6 bases and J shed 6 bases, with 12 bases lying between them. There are 13 residues in the CDR3. This chain's CDR3 is CASSLYGAQPQHF. The DNA of the CDR3 is TGTGCCAGCAGCCTCTACGGTGCTCAGCCCCAGCATTTT.

The gene calls are TRBV18 and TRBJ1-5; 7 bases match TRBD1. V shed 6 bases, J shed 4 bases, and the junction held 3 bases outside the gene matches. This CDR3 has 13 residues. Looked up from germline, CDR1 is KGHSH and CDR2 is LQKENI. CDR3 amino acids: CASSGTANQPQHF. The DNA for the CDR3 is TGTGCCAGCTCCGGGACAGCGAATCAGCCCCAGCATTTT.

CDR3 bases: TGTGCCAGCAGTTCCCTCGCGGGCTATGGCTACACCTTC. This codes for CASSSLAGYGYTF. The chain carries TRBV6-5 and TRBJ1-2, with D hard to call. The CDR3 loop spans 13 amino acids. V was pared by 4 bases and J by 4 bases, with 10 bases between. In germline, CDR1 is MNHEY, CDR2 SVGAGI.

CDR3 sequence (DNA): TGTGCCAGTAGTACCCGGACAGGGCCTGGAAACACCATATATTTT. Translating gives CASSTRTGPGNTIYF. The V gene is TRBV19, the J gene TRBJ1-3, with TRBD1 matching over 8 bases. The CDR3 sequence is 15 residues long. V gave up 4 bases and J gave up 2 bases; unmatched junction bases: 4. Germline V gene data show CDR1 as LNHDA and CDR2 as SQIVND (reference sequence).

This chain joins TRBV19 and TRBJ1-1, with D possibly being TRBD1 (5 bases). Trimming left V 5 bases short and J 0 bases short, with 13 bases between. This CDR3 contains 15 residues. Germline V gene data show CDR1 as LNHDA and CDR2 as SQIVND (reference sequence). This CDR3 reads CASSSPGGVNTEAFF. The CDR3 coding sequence is TGTGCCAGTAGTTCCCCCGGGGGGGTGAACACTGAAGCTTTCTTT.

The CDR3 coding sequence is TGTGCCAGCAGCCGTCAGGCCTCAGCCCCCGGGGATGGCTACACCTTC. Protein sequence: CASSRQASAPGDGYTF. This rearrangement joins TRBV6-4 to TRBJ1-2; D is unresolved. With 6 bases removed from V and 6 bases from J, the gap between germline ends came to 23 bases. Germline V gives CDR1 MRHNA, CDR2 SNTAGT. This CDR3 spans 16 amino acids.

The chain links TRBV30 to TRBJ1-3, with D perhaps TRBD1 (5 bases). The V end lost 2 bases, the J end lost 2 bases, and 13 bases lay between the germline ends. The CDR3 is 15 residues long. Germline V gene data show CDR1 as GTSNPN and CDR2 as SVGIG (reference sequence). The CDR3: CAWSPRALAGNTIYF. As DNA, the CDR3 is TGTGCCTGGAGTCCCAGGGCCTTAGCTGGAAACACCATATATTTT. Filled out from reference TRBV30 and TRBJ1-3, the complete variable domain reads SQTIHQWPATLVQPVGSPLSLECTVEGTSNPNLYWYRQAAGRGLQLLFYSVGIGQISSEVPQNLSASRPQDRQFILSSKKLLLSDSGFYLCAWSPRALAGNTIYFGEGSWLTVV.

The chain's CDR3 is CASSQRAPGAGETQYF. The DNA of the CDR3 is TGTGCCAGCAGCCAAAGGGCTCCAGGGGCCGGGGAGACCCAGTACTTC. V gene TRBV13 combines with J gene TRBJ2-5, with D possibly matching TRBD1 (6 bases). Germline lookup yields CDR1 PRHDT and CDR2 FYEKMQ (reference sequence). This CDR3 comprises 16 residues. V shed 5 bases and J shed 5 bases, with 21 bases lying between them.

This clone came up once. This chain joins TRBV4-3 and TRBJ1-2; D possibly corresponds to TRBD1 (5 bases). CDR1 and CDR2 from the germline V gene are LGHNA and YSLEER. The V gene lost 1 base and the J gene lost 5 bases, with 11 bases spanning the gap. This CDR3 region has 14 residues. CDR3 residues: CASSQVRGAYGYTF. The CDR3 DNA follows: TGCGCCAGCAGCCAAGTTAGGGGCGCTTATGGCTACACCTTC.

The rearrangement joins TRBV5-1 to TRBJ2-7; no clear D. CDR1 is SGHRS, CDR2 YFSETQ, per germline. This CDR3 has 12 amino acids. V was pared by 4 bases and J by 4 bases, with 9 bases between. DNA of the CDR3: TGCGCCAGCAGCAATCAGATATACGAGCAGTACTTC. It translates to CASSNQIYEQYF. Looking up the rest from reference TRBV5-1 and TRBJ2-7 gives the full variable domain: KAGVTQTPRYLIKTRGQQVTLSCSPISGHRSVSWYQQTPGQGLQFLFEYFSETQRNKGNFPGRFSGRQFSNSRSEMNVSTLELGDSALYLCASSNQIYEQYFGPGTRLTVT.

V is TRBV9 and J is TRBJ1-1; the match to TRBD1 covers 9 bases. The CDR3 covers 13 residues. V lost 6 bases and J lost 6; bases outside the gene matches: 6. Germline loops: CDR1 SGDLS, CDR2 YYNGEE. The CDR3 spells CASKRDREAEAFF. As DNA, the CDR3 is TGTGCCAGCAAACGGGACAGGGAAGCTGAAGCTTTCTTT. Full variable domain (remainder filled in from reference TRBV9 and TRBJ1-1): DSGVTQTPKHLITATGQRVTLRCSPRSGDLSVYWYQQSLDQGLQFLIQYYNGEERAKGNILERFSAQQFPDLHSELNLSSLELGDSALYFCASKRDREAEAFFGQGTRLTVV.

This chain connects TRBV15 to TRBJ1-5; unclear D gene. The germline gives CDR1 LNHNV, CDR2 YYDKDF (reference sequence). V shed 8 bases and J shed 7 bases, with 12 bases lying between them. The CDR3 runs 12 residues. In DNA, the CDR3 is TGTGCCACCGCTGGGCACGGCCAGCCCCAGCATTTT. Translated, it gives CATAGHGQPQHF.

This chain connects TRBV21-1 to TRBJ2-7; the table calls TRBD1, which could not be checked here. TRBV21-1 is a pseudogene locus. This CDR3 has 17 residues. The chain's CDR3 is CASSKKGSRVPLYEQYF. In DNA, the CDR3 is TGTGCCAGCAGCAAAAAAGGCAGCAGGGTACCCCTCTACGAGCAGTACTTC.

The chain recombines TRBV5-5 with TRBJ2-7; no firm D call. The CDR3 covers 14 residues. The germline gives CDR1 SGHKS, CDR2 YYEKEE (reference sequence). Trimming left V 2 bases short and J 3 bases short, with 12 bases between. The CDR3 nucleotides read TGTGCCAGCAGCTTTAGTTCCCGAGACTACGAGCAGTACTTC. Protein sequence: CASSFSSRDYEQYF.

This clone has more than one count but fewer than ten. The J gene is TRBJ2-1, the V gene TRBV12-5; D unclear. V gave up 7 bases and J gave up 10 bases, with 14 bases separating them. Germline-derived CDR1 and CDR2 are LGHNT and FRNRAP. The CDR3 runs to 12 residues. The CDR3 bases are TGTGCTAGTGCCGAAAAATCTCTAGAGCAGTTCTTC. Its translation: CASAEKSLEQFF.